The text below deals with one TCR beta chain. Its matching antigen is unknown. At one end the junction does not follow the germline gene, possibly because of a read error. The CDR3 consists of 16 residues. Germline V gene data show CDR1 as SGHVS and CDR2 as FQNEAQ. The entry originates in a study of T-cell reconstitution after alpha-beta-depleted transplantation in children. Broader study findings: A year had passed since transplant, and T-cell counts and diversity by then came mostly from newly produced T cells.

Unique molecular identifiers were incorporated into the prepared TCRbeta library. TCRdb ran MiXCR on the PCR reads and lists one entry per CDR3 protein. This sample yields 250,000 to 400,000 distinct CDR3 sequences, of which approximately 23% are seen a single time; roughly 9.8% belongs to the top ten. The sequenced sample was PBMCs, mostly from graft donor cells, obtained 180 days after TCRalphabeta/CD19-depleted stem cell transplant. The V gene is TRBV7-8, the J gene TRBJ2-2; 11 nucleotides align to TRBD2. This TCR came from a male patient aged 5 to 17 who had a stem cell transplant for acute lymphoblastic leukemia, so the T cells may come from the graft donor. As DNA, the CDR3 is TGTGCCAGCAGCTCCATAGCGGGGGGGCGAACCGGGGAGCTGCTTTTT. Its translation is CASSSIAGGRTGELLF.